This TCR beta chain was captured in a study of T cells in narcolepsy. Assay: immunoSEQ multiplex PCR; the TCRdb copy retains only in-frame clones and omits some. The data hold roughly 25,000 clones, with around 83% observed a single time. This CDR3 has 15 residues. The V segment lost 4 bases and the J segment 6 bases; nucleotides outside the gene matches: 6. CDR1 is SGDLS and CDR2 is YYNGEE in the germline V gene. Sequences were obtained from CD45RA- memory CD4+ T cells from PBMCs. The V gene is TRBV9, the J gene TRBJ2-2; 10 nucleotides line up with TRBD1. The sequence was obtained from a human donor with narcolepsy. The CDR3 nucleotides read TGTGCCAGCAGCCCGACAGGGGGCGCGCCCGGGGAGCTGTTTTTT. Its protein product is CASSPTGGAPGELFF.